The clone carrying this T cell receptor beta chain appeared a few times. CD8 cells classed as naive were CD45RO-negative and positively selected for CCR7, excluding terminally differentiated effector memory CD45RA+ cells. Genomic DNA (from each subset) was split evenly across several immunoSEQ plates. Libraries were prepared by immunoSEQ multiplex PCR; TCRdb keeps only in-frame clonotypes and omits some of them. Here the sample spans around 1.9 million clones, approximately 92% being singletons. The sample belongs to a study of shared clonotypes between healthy human individuals. Trimming took 8 bases from V and 3 from J, leaving 16 bases between them. Germline loops: CDR1 MNHEY, CDR2 SMNVEV (reference sequence). CDR3 size: 14 residues.

The V call is TRBV27, the J call TRBJ1-1; D might be TRBD1 (6 bases). The TCR was taken from a man younger than 35 in good health. Some clones in this sample may be carry-over from other donors' samples. The source material was naive CD8+ T cells from PBMCs. CDR3 residues: CASAWGPGDTEAFF. The CDR3 region has the DNA TGTGCCAGCGCCTGGGGGCCAGGGGACACTGAAGCTTTCTTT.